A single T cell receptor (beta chain) is shown here with its context. Its specificity is unknown. A read error may produce the germline difference seen at one junction end. The data were taken from a study of lymphopenia after photon versus proton radiotherapy. Study outcomes and limitations: Better survival with proton therapy was suggested as possible, not demonstrated. Photon-treated patients lost naive T cells and TCR diversity; proton-treated stayed stable.

TCRdb's table, derived via immunoSEQ multiplex PCR, lists solely in-frame clones and lacks some. Here the sample spans more than 80,000 clones, 83% being singletons. Sequencing used peripheral blood, obtained from a patient treated with proton-based radiotherapy. This sequence originates from a man aged 55 to 70 with pancreatic cancer.

The CDR3 bases are TGTGCTAGCAGTCTTAAACCGAACACCGGGGAGCTGTTTTTT. Protein product: CASSLKPNTGELFF. The chain joins TRBV7-7 to TRBJ2-2; D is unresolved. This CDR3 region has 14 residues. Germline values: CDR1 SSHAT, CDR2 FNYEAQ (reference sequence).